Listed below are T cell receptor beta chains from one sample, sequenced in a study of control samples from healthy donors and cancer patients. TCRdb keeps only in-frame clones here, not all; method: immunoSEQ multiplex PCR. This sample has 100,000 to 110,000 clones, with more than 75% found just once. The sequencing sample was made of blood. These receptors originate from a woman in her forties or fifties in good health. Both conserved end residues are part of each CDR3.

J gene	V gene	CDR3 protein
TRBJ1-6	TRBV2	CASNGQGFTNSPPHF
TRBJ2-3	TRBV6-2/TRBV6-3	CASSLAGAGADTQYF
TRBJ2-5	TRBV24-1	CATSAGGAGGLETQYF
TRBJ2-3	TRBV24-1	CATSQPLGGGPGTDTQYF
TRBJ2-7	TRBV11-2	CASSLGSRVTEQYF
TRBJ1-2	TRBV19	CASKPGGSYGYTF
TRBJ2-1	TRBV14	CASSQRQGSSSYNEQFF
TRBJ2-1	TRBV6-5	CASSFGHEQFF
TRBJ2-6	TRBV23-1	CASRIPGTAPAGANVLTF
TRBJ2-1	TRBV5-1	CASSLEGPRTYNEQFF
TRBJ1-5	TRBV6-5	CASSWTPGGNQPQHF
TRBJ2-5	TRBV28	CASSRTSGGLETQYF
TRBJ2-3	TRBV6-5	CASSYVDTQYF
TRBJ1-1	TRBV21-1	CASSGPVNTEAFF
TRBJ1-3	TRBV19	CASTGAAGNTIYF
TRBJ1-2	TRBV4-1	CASSRTGWRDGYTF
TRBJ1-2	TRBV27	CASSLSDVHGYTF
TRBJ1-6	TRBV2	CASSVLGPLHF
TRBJ1-1	TRBV5-4	CASSLAPGVNTEAFF
TRBJ2-1	TRBV4-3	CASSPVWGRLGNEQFF
TRBJ2-1	TRBV6-5	CASTAVPYNEQFF
TRBJ1-3	TRBV18	CASFTGSSGNTIYF
TRBJ1-1	TRBV5-6	CASSRSVGPEAFF
TRBJ1-2	TRBV25-1	CASSDMGYGYTF
TRBJ2-3	TRBV5-6	CASSRYASSTDTQYF
TRBJ1-2	TRBV9	CASSVFSGGGTHGYTF
TRBJ2-2	TRBV7-8	CASSTRDSLVGELFF
TRBJ2-7	TRBV4-1	CASTFSDGLAYEQYF
TRBJ1-2	TRBV3-1/TRBV3-2	CASSEKITGTHNYGYTF
TRBJ2-3	TRBV24-1	CATSDFGDTQYF
TRBJ2-3	TRBV19	CASSSLRGPPDTQYF
TRBJ2-1	TRBV24-1	CATSDPTSGGADEQFF
TRBJ2-3	TRBV19	CASSNPRRELGTDTQYF
TRBJ1-1	TRBV6-5	CANRGDRGGTEAFF
TRBJ2-3	TRBV3-1/TRBV3-2	CASSRLAGGIGSTDTQYF
TRBJ2-1	TRBV5-8	CASSLALSSYNEQFF
TRBJ1-3	TRBV9	CASSVPPRTGNTIYF
TRBJ2-1	TRBV27	CASSVAGGPYHNEQFF
TRBJ1-2	TRBV5-1	CASSWTGGGYTF
TRBJ2-2	TRBV24-1	CATSPGGTAARELFF
TRBJ2-7	TRBV29-1	CSVVGSAYEQYF
TRBJ2-3	TRBV15	CATSRDGTPGGRTDTQYF
TRBJ1-5	TRBV30	CAWNKGGDNQPQHF
TRBJ1-2	TRBV7-9	CASSRQGARNYGYTF
TRBJ2-1	TRBV27	CASSLSFDGTHNEQFF
TRBJ2-1	TRBV24-1	CATSDSTGQGRGQFF
TRBJ2-1	TRBV19	CASSIRGGNEQFF
TRBJ1-3	TRBV5-4	CASSFDSLGNTIYF
TRBJ1-1	TRBV11-2	CASSLVGTEAFF
TRBJ2-2	TRBV5-1	CASSLYRVNTGELFF
TRBJ1-2	TRBV4-1	CASSPERGGAYGYTF
TRBJ2-1	TRBV6-6	CASSWASGDNEQFF
TRBJ1-6	TRBV4-3	CASSQQGLPNSPLHF
TRBJ1-5	TRBV7-2	CASTWDLGFQPQHF